A selection of T cell receptor beta chains follows, all from one sample in a study of T cell changes during pregnancy in multiple sclerosis. Here immunoSEQ multiplex PCR was the method, and the copy in TCRdb shows in-frame clones only, minus some. The data contain around 83,000 clones, under 95% of them seen just once; the ten biggest clones take up less than 0.6%. The sequencing here drew on CD4+ T cells from peripheral blood mononuclear cells, taken in the second trimester of pregnancy. Receptor source: a female donor with multiple sclerosis, enrolled in a pregnancy study. Each CDR3 is given with its conserved first and last residue. A D gene is named only where the DNA matches it firmly. Not every row has a clone size; where given, it reads once, few, many or a size class.

j_call: TRBJ2-5; clone_size: once; v_call: TRBV6-1; d_call: .; cdr3_length: 13; cdr3_nt: TGTGCCAGCAGAGGGAGGACTAAAGAGACCCAGTACTTC; cdr3_aa: CASRGRTKETQYF
j_call: TRBJ1-2; clone_size: .; v_call: TRBV27; d_call: TRBD1; cdr3_length: 13; cdr3_nt: TGTGCCAGCAGGCTGTCAGGGGGAGGTAGCTACACCTTC; cdr3_aa: CASRLSGGGSYTF
j_call: TRBJ2-7; clone_size: .; v_call: TRBV10-3; d_call: .; cdr3_length: 13; cdr3_nt: TGTGCCATCACTCCGAGTGGGAGCTACGAGCAGTACTTC; cdr3_aa: CAITPSGSYEQYF
j_call: TRBJ1-5; clone_size: .; v_call: TRBV5-6; d_call: .; cdr3_length: 16; cdr3_nt: TGTGCCAGCAGCTTGGGAGGAAGGTCCAACAATCAGCCCCAGCATTTT; cdr3_aa: CASSLGGRSNNQPQHF
j_call: TRBJ1-1; clone_size: .; v_call: TRBV6-6; d_call: TRBD1; cdr3_length: 14; cdr3_nt: TGTGCCAGCAGTTCAGACAGGGGTGGTGCTGAAGCTTTCTTT; cdr3_aa: CASSSDRGGAEAFF
j_call: TRBJ1-5; clone_size: .; v_call: TRBV6-6; d_call: TRBD1; cdr3_length: 15; cdr3_nt: TGTGCCAGCAGGCCCGGGACAGGGGAGCGGCAGCCCCAGCATTTT; cdr3_aa: CASRPGTGERQPQHF
j_call: TRBJ1-2; clone_size: .; v_call: TRBV6-6; d_call: TRBD1; cdr3_length: 14; cdr3_nt: TGTGCCAGCAGTCAAGGGGGCTCTAACGGAGGCTACACCTTC; cdr3_aa: CASSQGGSNGGYTF
j_call: TRBJ2-3; clone_size: .; v_call: TRBV6-5; d_call: TRBD1; cdr3_length: 15; cdr3_nt: TGTGCCAGCAGTTACTCGGACAGGGGTACAGATACGCAGTATTTT; cdr3_aa: CASSYSDRGTDTQYF
j_call: TRBJ2-4; clone_size: .; v_call: TRBV20-1; d_call: .; cdr3_length: 11; cdr3_nt: TGCAGTGCTAGAGAGACCCTAGCACAGTACTTC; cdr3_aa: CSARETLAQYF
j_call: TRBJ2-2; clone_size: .; v_call: TRBV19; d_call: TRBD2; cdr3_length: 19; cdr3_nt: TGTGCCAGTAGTATAGCCCCCCAATCAGCGGGAGTCGACACCGGGGAGCTGTTTTTT; cdr3_aa: CASSIAPQSAGVDTGELFF
j_call: TRBJ2-1; clone_size: once; v_call: TRBV6-5; d_call: TRBD2; cdr3_length: 15; cdr3_nt: TGTGCCAGCAGTTACGGGGGGGGCTCCTACAATGAGCAGTTCTTC; cdr3_aa: CASSYGGGSYNEQFF
j_call: TRBJ2-7; clone_size: .; v_call: TRBV7-2; d_call: TRBD1; cdr3_length: 16; cdr3_nt: TGTGCCAGCAGTTTTTTCCCCGGGACAGGGGTGGTCGAGCAGTACTTC; cdr3_aa: CASSFFPGTGVVEQYF
j_call: TRBJ1-3; clone_size: medium-sized; v_call: TRBV7-2; d_call: .; cdr3_length: 14; cdr3_nt: TGTGCCAGCAGCCTAAGGGGATCTGGAAACACCATATATTTT; cdr3_aa: CASSLRGSGNTIYF